This entry features one T cell receptor beta chain sequence. This entry belongs to a study of blood T cell repertoires in COVID-19. Study-wide background: Some COVID-19 samples were acute and others convalescent; all came from the United States, Italy and Spain. In each case, the material was cDNA or gDNA derived from T cells, B-cell-depleted T cells, or PBMCs.

Methods used by the authors: Estimates of nucleated cell counts were drawn from the amplification of reference gene primers. Produced via immunoSEQ multiplex PCR; TCRdb's table is partial and in-frame only. V and J calls and clone size are those listed in that table; D and trimming were worked out from the DNA. The data hold 250,000 to 300,000 clones, with about 88% observed a single time. Trimming pared 0 bases from V and 5 bases from J, leaving 5 bases between. The CDR3 covers 12 residues. Germline V gene lookup returns CDR1 SGHRS and CDR2 YFSETQ. This clonotype originated in a man aged 18 to 29 with active or convalescent COVID-19. The sample comprised peripheral blood. The V call is TRBV5-1, the J call TRBJ2-5; D not certain. The CDR3 DNA is TGCGCCAGCAGCTTGGACGGGGAGACCCAGTACTTC. Translated: CASSLDGETQYF. Drawing the rest from reference TRBV5-1 and TRBJ2-5, the complete variable domain is KAGVTQTPRYLIKTRGQQVTLSCSPISGHRSVSWYQQTPGQGLQFLFEYFSETQRNKGNFPGRFSGRQFSNSRSEMNVSTLELGDSALYLCASSLDGETQYFGPGTRLLVL.